Below, 26 T cell receptor beta chains from the same sample are listed, as sequenced in a study of T cells in localized non-small cell lung cancer. Assay: immunoSEQ multiplex PCR; the TCRdb copy retains only in-frame clones and omits some. Of a few thousand clones listed, roughly 25% are singletons. This sample comprised lung tumor tissue, obtained before any cancer treatment. The source is a man aged 40-75 years with stage I lung adenocarcinoma.

The V gene is TRBV18, the J gene TRBJ1-5; D is uncertain. V dropped 3 bases and J dropped 0 bases, with 12 bases sitting between them. Germline loops: CDR1 KGHSH, CDR2 LQKENI. This CDR3 comprises 16 residues. The CDR3 sequence is CASSPFHGVSNQPQHF. The DNA for the CDR3 is TGTGCCAGCTCACCTTTTCACGGGGTTAGCAATCAGCCCCAGCATTTT.

The gene calls are TRBV28 and TRBJ2-7; D gene ambiguous. The length of the CDR3 is 15 residues. V was clipped by 6 bases and J by 3 bases, with 18 bases between them. Germline-derived CDR1 and CDR2 are MDHEN and SYDVKM. Here the CDR3 reads CASSPDPATYYEQYV. CDR3 coding DNA: TGTGCCAGCAGCCCTGATCCCGCGACCTACTACGAGCAGTACGTC.

J is TRBJ2-3 and V is TRBV30; TRBD2 aligns across 12 bases. CDR1 is GTSNPN, CDR2 SVGIG, per germline (reference sequence). The CDR3 has 15 residues. Trimming at V came to 2 bases and at J to 5 bases, leaving 5 bases not matched to a gene. Written as DNA, the CDR3 is TGTGCCTGGAGTTTGGGACTAGCGGGTCAAGATACGCAGTATTTT. This gives the protein CAWSLGLAGQDTQYF.

The V gene is TRBV14, the J gene TRBJ2-3; D is perhaps TRBD1 (5 bases). CDR3 length: 16 amino acids. Deletions cut 6 bases from V and 2 bases from J, with 18 bases between. Germline assignment: CDR1 SGHDN and CDR2 FVKESK. CDR3 sequence reads: CASRPSPAGITDTQYF. The CDR3 nucleotides read TGTGCCAGCAGACCCTCCCCGGCAGGGATCACAGATACGCAGTATTTT.

Relative to its sample, this clone is medium-sized. The V and J genes are TRBV11-3 and TRBJ1-1; D might be TRBD1 (6 bases). V shed 5 bases and J shed 1 base, with 14 bases lying between them. The germline CDR1 and CDR2 sequences are SGHNT and YENEEA. The CDR3 is made up of 15 amino acids. CDR3 in amino acids: CASSQGGGANTEAFF. CDR3 nucleotide sequence: TGTGCCAGCAGCCAAGGCGGGGGCGCGAACACTGAAGCTTTCTTT. The full variable domain, its missing parts supplied by reference TRBV11-3 and TRBJ1-1, is EAGVVQSPRYKIIEKKQPVAFWCNPISGHNTLYWYLQNLGQGPELLIRYENEEAVDDSQLPKDRFSAERLKGVDSTLKIQPAELGDSAVYLCASSQGGGANTEAFFGQGTRLTVV.

CDR3 residues: CASGPGGDRGRYYEQYF. DNA of the CDR3: TGTGCCAGCGGTCCTGGAGGGGACAGGGGTAGATATTACGAGCAGTACTTC. The gene calls are TRBV9 and TRBJ2-7, with TRBD1 identical over 10 bases. V dropped 7 bases and J dropped 4; count of bases not matched to a gene: 17. The length of the CDR3 is 17 residues. The germline V gene has CDR1 SGDLS and CDR2 YYNGEE. Supplemented by reference TRBV9 and TRBJ2-7, the full variable domain reads DSGVTQTPKHLITATGQRVTLRCSPRSGDLSVYWYQQSLDQGLQFLIQYYNGEERAKGNILERFSAQQFPDLHSELNLSSLELGDSALYFCASGPGGDRGRYYEQYFGPGTRLTVT.

This clone is judged medium-sized (0.01 to 0.1%). This chain connects TRBV18 to TRBJ1-4; tentative D call: TRBD1 (6 bases). Germline V CDR1 and CDR2: KGHSH, LQKENI. The CDR3 is 15 amino acids. Deletions cut 0 bases from V and 3 bases from J, with 8 bases between. The DNA of the CDR3 is TGTGCCAGCTCACCACCGACAGGATCTAATGAAAAACTGTTTTTT. It translates to CASSPPTGSNEKLFF. Combining the CDR3 with reference TRBV18 and TRBJ1-4 gives the whole variable domain NAGVMQNPRHLVRRRGQEARLRCSPMKGHSHVYWYRQLPEEGLKFMVYLQKENIIDESGMPKERFSAEFPKEGPSILRIQQVVRGDSAAYFCASSPPTGSNEKLFFGSGTQLSVL.

This clone was observed a few times. The rearrangement links TRBV30 to TRBJ2-3, with 7 bases matching TRBD2. The CDR3 contains 14 residues. Germline values: CDR1 GTSNPN, CDR2 SVGIG (reference sequence). V gave up 3 bases and J gave up 0 bases; unmatched junction bases: 3. In DNA, the CDR3 is TGTGCCTGGAGGTTAGCGGGTAGCACAGATACGCAGTATTTT. As protein: CAWRLAGSTDTQYF.

The rearrangement uses TRBV19 and TRBJ2-1; 12 nucleotides agree with TRBD2. Germline V lookup: CDR1 LNHDA, CDR2 SQIVND (reference sequence). The CDR3 runs 15 residues. V lost 5 bases, J lost 6 bases, and 5 bases stayed unmatched. CDR3 loop: CASSLRLAGVNEQFF. The CDR3 DNA reads as TGTGCCAGTAGTTTAAGACTAGCGGGAGTCAATGAGCAGTTCTTC.

The chain employs TRBV11-3 and TRBJ2-1; 7 bases align to TRBD2. In germline, CDR1 is SGHNT, CDR2 YENEEA. Losses at the gene ends were 5 bases for V and 2 bases for J; bases not matched to a gene: 3. The CDR3 length is 14 residues. The CDR3 DNA reads TGTGCCAGCAGCCCTAGCGGTCCCTACAATGAGCAGTTCTTC. This translates into CASSPSGPYNEQFF.

This clone was recorded once. This chain joins TRBV18 and TRBJ1-2, with D possibly matching TRBD1 (6 bases). This CDR3 is 15 amino acids long. Germline V gene lookup returns CDR1 KGHSH and CDR2 LQKENI. The germline V and J ends were trimmed by 3 bases and 3 bases, with 14 bases remaining between them. CDR3 sequence reads: CASSPALAGDYGYTF. As DNA, the CDR3 is TGTGCCAGCTCACCGGCTTTGGCAGGGGACTATGGCTACACCTTC.

The V and J genes are TRBV11-3 and TRBJ2-5; the match to TRBD2 covers 7 bases. J lost 1 base, V lost 4 bases, and 3 bases had no gene match. The CDR3 runs to 14 residues. Germline assignment: CDR1 SGHNT and CDR2 YENEEA. CDR3 sequence reads: CASSSGTTQETQYF. CDR3 DNA: TGTGCCAGCAGCTCTGGGACTACCCAAGAGACCCAGTACTTC.

The V gene is TRBV11-3, the J gene TRBJ2-7; unclear D gene. V gave up 1 base and J gave up 2 bases, with 9 bases separating them. The CDR3 covers 14 residues. CDR1 is SGHNT, CDR2 YENEEA, per germline. This CDR3 reads CASSLGGDPYEQYF. The CDR3 nucleotides are TGTGCCAGCAGCTTAGGTGGGGATCCCTACGAGCAGTACTTC.

The V gene is TRBV30, the J gene TRBJ1-1; a possible D gene is TRBD1 (5 bases). V was clipped by 0 bases and J by 3 bases, with 17 bases between them. The CDR3 extends over 16 amino acids. The germline gives CDR1 GTSNPN, CDR2 SVGIG (reference sequence). CDR3 nucleotides: TGTGCCTGGAGTGTCGGCACGGGGGGGGTTTACACTGAAGCTTTCTTT. It specifies CAWSVGTGGVYTEAFF.

The genes are TRBV5-1 and TRBJ1-1; 10 bases are a match to TRBD1. Germline V gives CDR1 SGHRS, CDR2 YFSETQ. CDR3 length: 16 amino acids. The V segment lost 4 bases and the J segment 5 bases; nucleotides outside the gene matches: 11. Written as DNA, the CDR3 is TGCGCCAGCAGCGTTGGGACAGGGGAGGGCTGGACTGAAGCTTTCTTT. It specifies CASSVGTGEGWTEAFF.

The V gene is TRBV6-7, the J gene TRBJ1-1; D uncertain. TRBV6-7 is filed as an ORF, its function uncertain. The CDR3 contains 11 residues. Trimming shortened V by 5 bases and J by 7 bases, and 8 bases separated the two germline ends. The CDR3 nucleotides read TGTGCCAGCAGTGACTGGAGTGAAGCTTTCTTT. As protein: CASSDWSEAFF.

This rearrangement joins TRBV11-3 to TRBJ2-5; D may match TRBD1 or TRBD2 (5 bases each). Per germline, CDR1 SGHNT and CDR2 YENEEA. Trimming cost V 1 base and J 5 bases, with 11 bases left between them. The CDR3 covers 14 residues. CDR3 region: CASSLGGVMETQYF. The CDR3, as DNA: TGTGCCAGCAGCTTAGGAGGGGTGATGGAGACCCAGTACTTC.

The chain links TRBV28 to TRBJ2-3; possibly TRBD1 or TRBD2 for D (5 bases each). Germline CDR1 reads MDHEN; CDR2 reads SYDVKM. The CDR3 covers 14 residues. Trimming took off 4 bases at V and 8 bases at J, with 16 bases between the two ends. CDR3 nucleotide sequence: TGTGCCAGCAGTTCCCCGGGACGTCGTGGTACGCAGTATTTT. Its translation: CASSSPGRRGTQYF.

J is TRBJ2-5 and V is TRBV6-8; D gene unclear. The CDR3 runs 14 residues. Germline CDR1 MNHGY, CDR2 SAAAGT. Trimming stripped 2 bases from V and 7 bases from J, with 14 bases between. The CDR3 region has the DNA TGTGCCAGCAGTTACCGGGCAGTCGGTGCGACCCAGTACTTC. Amino acid sequence: CASSYRAVGATQYF.

The chain recombines TRBV10-2 with TRBJ2-1; D uncertain. In germline, CDR1 is WSHSY, CDR2 SAAADI. This CDR3 has 12 amino acids. V lost 3 bases to trimming and J lost 5 bases, with 5 bases between them. In DNA, the CDR3 is TGCGCCAGCAGTGACCCGAACAATGAGCAGTTCTTC. This gives the protein CASSDPNNEQFF.

The chain has TRBV28 and TRBJ1-3; maybe TRBD1 (6 bases). In germline, CDR1 is MDHEN, CDR2 SYDVKM. This CDR3 comprises 12 residues. Deletions cut 11 bases from V and 1 base from J, with 9 bases between. CDR3 in DNA: TGTGCCCCCAGGGGTTCTGGAAACACCATATATTTT. The encoded protein is CAPRGSGNTIYF.

By sample share, this clone is large (0.1 to 1%). The V gene is TRBV6-8, the J gene TRBJ1-1, with TRBD1 as a possible D gene (6 bases). The V end was cut by 7 bases, the J end by 1 base, with 13 bases between. The CDR3 runs 14 residues. Germline V lookup: CDR1 MNHGY, CDR2 SAAAGT. The CDR3 DNA reads as TGTGCCAGCACAGTGGGGGGCCCGAACACTGAAGCTTTCTTT. Its protein is CASTVGGPNTEAFF.

This clone was seen more than once but under ten times. This chain joins TRBV11-3 and TRBJ2-1, with 10 bases aligning to TRBD2. CDR1 and CDR2 from the germline V gene are SGHNT and YENEEA. With V trimmed by 7 bases and J by 0 bases, 3 bases remained unmatched. The CDR3 is made up of 15 amino acids. This CDR3 is CASIPSGSSYNEQFF. CDR3 nucleotides: TGTGCCAGCATCCCTAGCGGGAGCTCCTACAATGAGCAGTTCTTC.

This rearrangement joins TRBV5-1 to TRBJ1-4; 9 bases align to TRBD1. Germline lookup yields CDR1 SGHRS and CDR2 YFSETQ. J lost 8 bases, V lost 2 bases, and 10 bases had no gene match. The CDR3 runs 16 residues. Written as DNA, the CDR3 is TGCGCCAGCAGCTTTACTACAGGGGGCTCGGGGGAAAAACTGTTTTTT. Protein product: CASSFTTGGSGEKLFF.

This clone has just a few counts. The chain joins TRBV19 to TRBJ2-1; 10 bases agree with TRBD2. Germline V CDR1 and CDR2: LNHDA, SQIVND (reference sequence). This CDR3 region has 16 residues. Trimming removed 5 bases from V and 13 bases from J; junction bases left unmatched: 17. The CDR3 region is CASSSLPGLAATEQFF. The DNA for the CDR3 is TGTGCCAGTAGTTCCTTACCCGGACTAGCGGCGACTGAACAGTTCTTC.

This rearrangement joins TRBV11-3 to TRBJ1-4; no firm D call. The CDR3 contains 17 residues. Germline CDR1 and CDR2: SGHNT and YENEEA. Trimming stripped 7 bases from V and 3 bases from J, with 21 bases between. In nucleotides, the CDR3 is TGTGCCAGCACCCAACGAGGTAGCGGTAGCGCTAATGAAAAACTGTTTTTT. Amino acids: CASTQRGSGSANEKLFF.